This T cell receptor (beta chain) is drawn from a study of blood T cell repertoires in COVID-19. Study at large: Collection of acute and convalescent COVID-19 samples took place in the United States, Italy and Spain.

Adults between roughly 18 and 89 years of age took part from fewer than 30 US areas. In assigning cohorts, the study relied on participant-reported clinical history. Using immunoSEQ multiplex PCR, the repertoire was profiled, and TCRdb retains in-frame clones only, with some absent. This sample yields about 310,000 clones, of which about 91% are seen a single time; around 9.5% belongs to the top ten. The CDR3 totals 16 residues. Germline assignment: CDR1 LGHNA and CDR2 YSLEER. With 0 bases removed from V and 7 bases from J, the gap between germline ends came to 18 bases. The chain employs TRBV4-3 and TRBJ1-2, with D perhaps TRBD1 (5 bases). The TCR was taken from a woman in her forties who had recovered from COVID-19. Sequencing was carried out using PBMCs or T cells enriched from blood (not recorded which). CDR3 coding DNA: TGCGCCAGCAGCCAAGATTACAGGTTTATATTTTTTGGCTACACCTTC. Protein: CASSQDYRFIFFGYTF.